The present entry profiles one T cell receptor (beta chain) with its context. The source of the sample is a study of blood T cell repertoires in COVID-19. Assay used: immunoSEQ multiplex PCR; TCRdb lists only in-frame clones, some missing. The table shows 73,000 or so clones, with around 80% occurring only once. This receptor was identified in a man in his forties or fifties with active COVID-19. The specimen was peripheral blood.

CDR3 sequence (DNA): TGTGCCAGCAGTTACGTCCAAGGGAGGGGCGGGGAAAAACTGTTTTTT. It is translated as CASSYVQGRGGEKLFF. The chain uses TRBV6-6 and TRBJ1-4, with a possible D match to TRBD1 (5 bases). CDR3 size: 16 residues. Trimming took off 2 bases at V and 8 bases at J, with 18 bases between the two ends. In germline, CDR1 is MNHNY, CDR2 SVGAGI (reference sequence).